This T cell receptor (beta chain) was profiled in a study of T-cell memory formation after mild COVID-19. At the level of the study: TCR clusters showed largely donor specificity.

The CDR3 is 18 amino acids. CDR1 is SGHDN, CDR2 FVKESK, per germline. The V and J ends lost 0 bases and 1 base respectively, with 13 bases between them. TCRdb reprocessed the 5' RACE reads with MiXCR, giving one entry per CDR3 protein. The table includes about 180,000 distinct CDR3 sequences, roughly 17% detected once. This TCR was sampled from an adult woman who had mild COVID-19 (a few samples of this study predate the infection). Cell type and time point are not known. The chain couples TRBV14 to TRBJ2-6; possibly TRBD2 for D (5 bases). Material for sequencing was PBMCs or a T cell subset sorted from them (not recorded which). The CDR3 is CASSQDGRVISGANVLTF. The DNA for the CDR3 is TGTGCCAGCAGCCAAGATGGGCGGGTGATTTCTGGGGCCAACGTCCTGACTTTC.